These 18 T cell receptor beta chains share one sample of origin, sequenced in a study of glioma-infiltrating T cells. TCR alpha and beta CDR3 regions were amplified from RNA using iRepertoire nested multiplex PCR. TCRdb fed the multiplex PCR reads into MiXCR, producing one record per CDR3 protein. The data contain some 110,000 distinct CDR3 sequences, 23% of them singletons. Sequenced input: glioma tissue, nonneoplastic brain tissue, or PBMCs (not recorded which). The source is a human donor with low-grade glioma or glioblastoma, undergoing nonglioma brain surgery, or in good health (not recorded which).

There are many counts of this clonotype. The chain employs TRBV4-1 and TRBJ2-3, with 7 bases lining up with TRBD1. This CDR3 region has 12 residues. CDR1 and CDR2 (germline): MGHRA, YSYEKL. V shed 3 bases and J 6 bases; nucleotides not matched to a gene: 0. The CDR3 reads CASSQGQDTQYF. The CDR3 DNA reads as TGCGCCAGCAGCCAGGGACAGGATACGCAGTATTTT.

This clonotype was recorded a few times. The V and J genes are TRBV7-2 and TRBJ2-7, with 15 bases aligning to TRBD2. Germline trimming cut 5 bases from V and 6 bases from J; bases unmatched to any gene: 20. The V gene's germline CDR1 is SGHTA and CDR2 FQGNSA. This CDR3 is 20 amino acids long. Here the CDR3 DNA reads TGTGCCAGCAGCCAGAACATTTGGACTAGCGGGAGGGCCAGTCGTGTCGAGCAGTACTTC. It translates to CASSQNIWTSGRASRVEQYF.

This clonotype came up many times. The genes are TRBV7-2 and TRBJ2-5; perhaps TRBD2 as D (6 bases). The germline gives CDR1 SGHTA, CDR2 FQGNSA. This CDR3 comprises 15 residues. Trimming took 1 base from V and 4 from J, leaving 13 bases between them. The CDR3 DNA reads TGTGCCAGCAGCTTAGTTACGGGAGCCGGAGAGACCCAGTACTTC. Translated: CASSLVTGAGETQYF.

This clonotype ranks as medium-sized. The chain recombines TRBV20-1 with TRBJ2-3; D not resolved. Trimming stripped 4 bases from V and 4 bases from J, with 6 bases between. The CDR3 sequence is 11 residues long. CDR1 is DFQATT and CDR2 is SNEGSKA in the germline V gene (reference sequence). The chain's CDR3 is CSAIIADTQYF. The CDR3 DNA sequence: TGCAGTGCTATAATAGCAGATACGCAGTATTTT.

With regard to this clonotype: This could be a read error, since a much larger clone is one nucleotide away. This chain connects TRBV28 to TRBJ1-5, with a weak D call TRBD1 (5 bases). CDR3 length: 14 residues. Germline-derived CDR1 and CDR2 are MDHEN and SYDVKM. V was clipped by 4 bases and J by 8 bases, with 15 bases between them. This chain's CDR3 is CASSWDGQNKPQHF. As DNA, the CDR3 is TGTGCCAGCAGTTGGGACGGACAAAATAAGCCCCAGCATTTT.

The sample holds a few counts of this clonotype. The chain has TRBV19 and TRBJ1-3; D perhaps matches TRBD1 (6 bases). CDR1 LNHDA and CDR2 SQIVND come from the germline V gene (reference sequence). The V end was cut by 6 bases, the J end by 0 bases, with 9 bases between. The CDR3 spans 14 residues. The chain's CDR3 is CASSWTDSGNTIYF. The CDR3 coding sequence is TGTGCCAGTAGCTGGACAGACTCTGGAAACACCATATATTTT.

This clonotype appeared a few times. The gene calls are TRBV2 and TRBJ1-5, with TRBD1 matching over 9 bases. Per germline, CDR1 SNHLY and CDR2 FYNNEI. Trimming removed 8 bases from V and 8 bases from J; junction bases left unmatched: 10. The CDR3 runs 14 residues. This CDR3 reads CASHLDRGAEPQHF. CDR3 in DNA: TGTGCCAGCCATTTAGACAGGGGGGCTGAGCCCCAGCATTTT.

Turning to this clonotype: A clone one base away is much larger, so this may be a read error. The J gene is TRBJ2-7, the V gene TRBV4-2; no definite D call. V lost 0 bases and J lost 3, with 12 bases in between. This CDR3 comprises 15 residues. The germline gives CDR1 LGHNA, CDR2 YNFKEQ. The CDR3 loop is CASSQENYTHYEQYF. Here the CDR3 DNA reads TGTGCCAGCAGCCAAGAGAACTACACTCACTACGAGCAGTACTTC.

This clonotype has a count of ten or more. The J gene is TRBJ2-2, the V gene TRBV4-1, with 13 bases matching TRBD2. The V gene's germline CDR1 is MGHRA and CDR2 YSYEKL. This CDR3 spans 19 amino acids. V trimming: 2 bases; J trimming: 0 bases; junction bases outside the gene matches: 6. The CDR3 loop is CASSQTGLAGAANTGELFF. In DNA, the CDR3 is TGCGCCAGCAGCCAAACTGGACTAGCGGGAGCGGCGAACACCGGGGAGCTGTTTTTT.

In this sample, this clonotype turned up many times. The CDR3 loop is CASSQVLEETQYF. The CDR3, as DNA: TGCGCCAGCAGCCAAGTCCTGGAAGAGACCCAGTACTTC. The chain carries TRBV4-3 and TRBJ2-5; D is undetermined. From germline, CDR1 is LGHNA and CDR2 YSLEER. The CDR3 sequence is 13 residues long. Deletions cut 1 base from V and 3 bases from J, with 6 bases between.

Many counts were recorded for this clonotype. The CDR3 spells CASSPRGTGAYEQYF. The DNA for the CDR3 is TGTGCCAGCAGCCCGAGAGGGACAGGGGCCTACGAGCAGTACTTC. V is TRBV7-9 and J is TRBJ2-7; 10 bases align to TRBD1. The CDR3 is 15 amino acids. CDR1 is SEHNR and CDR2 is FQNEAQ in the germline V gene (reference sequence). Trimming cost V 5 bases and J 2 bases; bases outside gene matches: 6. Supplemented by reference TRBV7-9 and TRBJ2-7, the full variable domain reads DTGVSQNPRHKITKRGQNVTFRCDPISEHNRLYWYRQTLGQGPEFLTYFQNEAQLEKSRLLSDRFSAERPKGSFSTLEIQRTEQGDSAMYLCASSPRGTGAYEQYFGPGTRLTVT.

This clonotype was counted a few times. The chain carries TRBV12-5 and TRBJ2-1, with 12 bases aligning to TRBD2. Germline CDR1 reads LGHNT; CDR2 reads FRNRAP. The CDR3 runs to 15 residues. With 5 bases clipped from V and 4 bases from J, the junction kept 3 bases outside the gene matches. The CDR3 loop is CASGSGLAGYNEQFF. In DNA form, the CDR3 reads TGTGCTAGTGGTAGCGGACTAGCGGGGTACAATGAGCAGTTCTTC.

Many counts were recorded for this clonotype. The chain has TRBV27 and TRBJ1-6; D perhaps matches TRBD1 (6 bases). Germline V CDR1 and CDR2: MNHEY, SMNVEV (reference sequence). Trimming took off 5 bases at V and 9 bases at J, with 14 bases between the two ends. The CDR3 has 14 residues. The CDR3 DNA reads as TGTGCCAGCAGTACCTACGGGGGCGTTTCACCCCTCCACTTT. Translated: CASSTYGGVSPLHF.

This clonotype was found many times. The chain recombines TRBV5-4 with TRBJ2-1; TRBD2 aligns across 8 bases. The CDR3 covers 14 residues. Germline V gene sequence: CDR1 SGHNT, CDR2 YYREEE (reference sequence). J gave up 5 bases and V 0 bases, and 1 base lay outside the gene matches. The CDR3 nucleotides are TGTGCCAGCAGCTTGGCCGGGGGGGACAATGAGCAGTTCTTC. Protein sequence: CASSLAGGDNEQFF. The variable domain in full, with the rest retrieved from reference TRBV5-4 and TRBJ2-1, is ETGVTQSPTHLIKTRGQQVTLRCSSQSGHNTVSWYQQALGQGPQFIFQYYREEENGRGNFPPRFSGLQFPNYSSELNVNALELDDSALYLCASSLAGGDNEQFFGPGTRLTVL.

This clonotype was counted many times. The chain uses TRBV11-2 and TRBJ2-7; D is perhaps TRBD1 (5 bases). There are 13 residues in the CDR3. V was trimmed by 5 bases and J by 4 bases, leaving 12 bases between them. Germline V lookup: CDR1 SGHAT, CDR2 FQNNGV. The CDR3, as DNA: TGTGCCAGCAGCGTACCACAGGAGTACGAGCAGTACTTC. Amino acid sequence: CASSVPQEYEQYF.

This clonotype was counted at least ten times. The chain links TRBV2 to TRBJ1-5; no definite D call. Deletions cut 3 bases from V and 9 bases from J, with 12 bases between. The CDR3 sequence is 13 residues long. From germline, CDR1 is SNHLY and CDR2 FYNNEI. The DNA of the CDR3 is TGTGCCAGCAGTGAGGACGCCCAACTGCCCCAGCATTTT. As protein: CASSEDAQLPQHF. The full variable domain, its missing parts supplied by reference TRBV2 and TRBJ1-5, is EPEVTQTPSHQVTQMGQEVILRCVPISNHLYFYWYRQILGQKVEFLVSFYNNEISEKSEIFDDQFSVERPDGSNFTLKIRSTKLEDSAMYFCASSEDAQLPQHFGDGTRLSIL.

At least ten counts were recorded for this clonotype. The chain combines TRBV2 with TRBJ1-1; D not certain. V shed 2 bases and J shed 1 base, with 5 bases lying between them. This CDR3 is 13 amino acids long. CDR1 is SNHLY and CDR2 is FYNNEI in the germline V gene. CDR3: CASSEFQNTEAFF. CDR3 nucleotides: TGTGCCAGCAGTGAATTCCAGAACACTGAAGCTTTCTTT.

This clonotype showed up just once. The rearrangement uses TRBV14 and TRBJ2-7; D may be TRBD1 (6 bases). The CDR3 extends over 16 amino acids. Per the germline V gene, CDR1 is SGHDN and CDR2 is FVKESK. Trimming took off 4 bases at V and 1 base at J, with 17 bases between the two ends. The CDR3 loop reads CASSPGAELLSYEQYF. The CDR3 bases are TGTGCCAGCAGCCCAGGGGCCGAGCTGTTGTCCTACGAGCAGTACTTC.